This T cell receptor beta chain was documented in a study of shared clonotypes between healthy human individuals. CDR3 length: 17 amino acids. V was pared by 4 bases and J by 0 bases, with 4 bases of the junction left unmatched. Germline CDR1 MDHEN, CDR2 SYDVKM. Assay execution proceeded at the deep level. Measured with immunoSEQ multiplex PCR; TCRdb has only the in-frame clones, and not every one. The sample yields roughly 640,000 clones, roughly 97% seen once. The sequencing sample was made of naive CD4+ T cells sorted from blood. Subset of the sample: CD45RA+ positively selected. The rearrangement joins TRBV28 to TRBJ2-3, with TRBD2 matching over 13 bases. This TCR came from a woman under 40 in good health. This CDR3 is CASSWGLAGTSTDTQYF. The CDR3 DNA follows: TGTGCCAGCAGTTGGGGACTAGCGGGAACTAGCACAGATACGCAGTATTTT.